These 32 T cell receptor beta chains originate from one sample sequenced in a study of T cells in localized non-small cell lung cancer. Produced via immunoSEQ multiplex PCR; TCRdb's table is partial and in-frame only. The repertoire holds some 50,000 clones, about 88% seen once, with approximately 15% in the top ten. Specimen: PBMCs, collected before any cancer treatment. The origin of the receptors is a female donor with stage II lung adenocarcinoma.

This clone was recorded only once. The chain combines TRBV5-4 with TRBJ1-2, with 8 bases matching TRBD1. Trimming removed 4 bases from V and 8 bases from J; junction bases left unmatched: 7. Germline assignment: CDR1 SGHNT and CDR2 YYREEE (reference sequence). This CDR3 is 13 amino acids long. In DNA, the CDR3 is TGTGCCAGCAGCGCCGACAGGGGAGGGGGCTACACCTTC. The encoded protein is CASSADRGGGYTF. The full variable domain, its missing parts supplied by reference TRBV5-4 and TRBJ1-2, is ETGVTQSPTHLIKTRGQQVTLRCSSQSGHNTVSWYQQALGQGPQFIFQYYREEENGRGNFPPRFSGLQFPNYSSELNVNALELDDSALYLCASSADRGGGYTFGSGTRLTVV.

The CDR3 reads CASSDWGQGALTEAFF. In DNA form, the CDR3 reads TGTGCCAGCAGTGACTGGGGACAGGGGGCTCTCACTGAAGCTTTCTTT. The chain recombines TRBV2 with TRBJ1-1; the match to TRBD1 covers 12 bases. Germline V gene sequence: CDR1 SNHLY, CDR2 FYNNEI. V shed 3 bases and J 4 bases; nucleotides not matched to a gene: 6. The CDR3 is 16 residues long.

This clone showed up just a few times. The rearrangement links TRBV28 to TRBJ1-6; no clear D gene. The CDR3 consists of 14 residues. Germline loops: CDR1 MDHEN, CDR2 SYDVKM. V gave up 10 bases and J gave up 9 bases, with 19 bases separating them. This chain's CDR3 is CATYTGHGGSPLHF. As DNA, the CDR3 is TGTGCCACCTATACCGGGCATGGTGGTTCACCCCTCCACTTT.

V is TRBV2 and J is TRBJ1-2; 7 nucleotides agree with TRBD1. In germline, CDR1 is SNHLY, CDR2 FYNNEI. CDR3 length: 15 residues. V shed 2 bases, J shed 4 bases, and the junction held 7 bases outside the gene matches. The CDR3 nucleotides read TGTGCCAGCAGTGAAAGACAGGGTCTTGGCTATGGCTACACCTTC. It codes for CASSERQGLGYGYTF.

The chain uses TRBV9 and TRBJ2-2, with 7 bases identical to TRBD2. The germline gives CDR1 SGDLS, CDR2 YYNGEE. This CDR3 is built from 16 residues. Losses at the gene ends were 4 bases for V and 2 bases for J; bases not matched to a gene: 8. The CDR3 sequence is CASSMPSGLNTGELFF. CDR3 coding DNA: TGTGCCAGCAGCATGCCTAGCGGATTAAACACCGGGGAGCTGTTTTTT.

The CDR3 DNA follows: TGTGCCAGCAGAGATCCCCGAAGGGGACGCGAGCAGTACTTC. Its protein product is CASRDPRRGREQYF. The rearrangement joins TRBV19 to TRBJ2-7; tentatively, D is TRBD1 or TRBD2 (5 bases each). The germline V gene encodes CDR1 LNHDA and CDR2 SQIVND (reference sequence). The CDR3 totals 14 residues. The V and J ends lost 9 bases and 6 bases respectively, with 21 bases between them. The full variable domain, completed using reference TRBV19 and TRBJ2-7, is DGGITQSPKYLFRKEGQNVTLSCEQNLNHDAMYWYRQDPGQGLRLIYYSQIVNDFQKGDIAEGYSVSREKKESFPLTVTSAQKNPTAFYLCASRDPRRGREQYFGPGTRLTVT.

The chain uses TRBV25-1 and TRBJ1-3; 8 bases match TRBD1. Losses at the gene ends were 7 bases for V and 3 bases for J; bases not matched to a gene: 8. The germline gives CDR1 MGHDK, CDR2 SYGVNS. CDR3 size: 15 residues. This chain's CDR3 is CASTKTTGVGNTIYF. Written as DNA, the CDR3 is TGTGCCAGCACAAAAACGACAGGGGTTGGAAACACCATATATTTT.

The J gene is TRBJ2-5, the V gene TRBV7-7; a possible D gene is TRBD1 (6 bases). This CDR3 is built from 15 residues. V lost 3 bases, J lost 5 bases, and 16 bases lay in between. The germline CDR1 and CDR2 sequences are SSHAT and FNYEAQ (reference sequence). Here the CDR3 reads CASSFLNRAGETQYF. The CDR3 coding sequence is TGTGCCAGCAGCTTTTTGAACAGGGCGGGCGAGACCCAGTACTTC.

V is TRBV5-1 and J is TRBJ1-1; D gene ambiguous. The CDR3 loop spans 13 amino acids. CDR1 is SGHRS and CDR2 is YFSETQ in the germline V gene. The V and J ends lost 9 bases and 1 base respectively, with 13 bases between them. The CDR3 DNA is TGCGCCACCGCGGAGGTAACGAACACTGAAGCTTTCTTT. This sequence encodes CATAEVTNTEAFF. Full variable domain (missing parts from reference TRBV5-1 and TRBJ1-1): KAGVTQTPRYLIKTRGQQVTLSCSPISGHRSVSWYQQTPGQGLQFLFEYFSETQRNKGNFPGRFSGRQFSNSRSEMNVSTLELGDSALYLCATAEVTNTEAFFGQGTRLTVV.

The rearrangement uses TRBV5-1 and TRBJ1-2; D gene uncertain. Germline loops: CDR1 SGHRS, CDR2 YFSETQ. Between the trimmed V and J ends, which lost 3 bases and 2 bases, there was a span of 11 bases. The CDR3 sequence is 14 residues long. This CDR3 reads CASSYRDTNYGYTF. Written as DNA, the CDR3 is TGCGCCAGCAGCTACCGCGACACCAACTATGGCTACACCTTC.

The chain joins TRBV2 to TRBJ2-7, with 8 bases fitting TRBD1. This CDR3 comprises 14 residues. CDR1 is SNHLY and CDR2 is FYNNEI in the germline V gene. After removal of 4 bases from V and 1 base from J, the junction contained 3 bases not matched to a gene. The CDR3 region is CASSGQGWSYEQYF. The CDR3 DNA sequence: TGTGCCAGCAGTGGACAGGGGTGGTCCTACGAGCAGTACTTC.

The chain recombines TRBV12-5 with TRBJ2-6; D gene uncertain. V was cut by 2 bases and J by 4 bases, with 3 bases left in between. The CDR3 length is 13 residues. CDR1 and CDR2 from the germline V gene are LGHNT and FRNRAP. In DNA, the CDR3 is TGTGCTAGTGGTTTGACCGGGGCCAACGTCCTGACTTTC. It yields the protein CASGLTGANVLTF. The full variable domain, in which reference TRBV12-5 and TRBJ2-6 provide the parts outside the CDR3, is DARVTQTPRHKVTEMGQEVTMRCQPILGHNTVFWYRQTMMQGLELLAYFRNRAPLDDSGMPKDRFSAEMPDATLATLKIQPSEPRDSAVYFCASGLTGANVLTFGAGSRLTVL.

The chain combines TRBV10-3 with TRBJ2-5, with D unclear. CDR1 is ENHRY and CDR2 is SYGVKD in the germline V gene. The CDR3 is 12 amino acids. Deletions cut 4 bases from V and 5 bases from J, with 8 bases between. The CDR3 DNA reads as TGTGCCATCAGTGCCCAGCAGGAGACCCAGTACTTC. Translated: CAISAQQETQYF.

This sequence joins TRBV11-2 and TRBJ2-1; D call uncertain. V was pared by 5 bases and J by 8 bases, with 10 bases between. This CDR3 spans 12 amino acids. Germline loops: CDR1 SGHAT, CDR2 FQNNGV. Here the CDR3 reads CASSAGFHEQFF. The CDR3 nucleotides read TGTGCCAGCAGCGCCGGGTTCCATGAGCAGTTCTTC.

As to this clone: Different DNA sequences within this sample yield the same CDR3. J is TRBJ2-3 and V is TRBV9, with D tentatively TRBD1 (5 bases). Deletions cut 0 bases from V and 0 bases from J, with 5 bases between. There are 14 residues in the CDR3. Germline values: CDR1 SGDLS, CDR2 YYNGEE. This CDR3 is CASSVAGSTDTQYF. The CDR3 bases are TGTGCCAGCAGCGTAGCAGGGAGCACAGATACGCAGTATTTT.

This chain joins TRBV5-1 and TRBJ2-1; weak D call: TRBD2 (6 bases). The CDR3 is 15 amino acids. Germline CDR1 reads SGHRS; CDR2 reads YFSETQ. The germline V and J ends were trimmed by 5 bases and 4 bases, with 16 bases remaining between them. The CDR3 DNA reads TGCGCCAGCAGGGAGGGACCCTCCTCATACAATGAGCAGTTCTTC. Translation gives CASREGPSSYNEQFF. The whole variable domain, remainder taken from reference TRBV5-1 and TRBJ2-1, is KAGVTQTPRYLIKTRGQQVTLSCSPISGHRSVSWYQQTPGQGLQFLFEYFSETQRNKGNFPGRFSGRQFSNSRSEMNVSTLELGDSALYLCASREGPSSYNEQFFGPGTRLTVL.

The rearrangement joins TRBV10-3 to TRBJ1-1; 9 positions agree with TRBD1. Germline CDR1 and CDR2: ENHRY and SYGVKD. With 5 bases clipped from V and 2 bases from J, the junction kept 15 bases outside the gene matches. This CDR3 spans 18 amino acids. The CDR3 loop is CAISRLPKGTGNNTEAFF. As DNA, the CDR3 is TGTGCCATCAGTCGACTACCCAAGGGGACAGGGAATAACACTGAAGCTTTCTTT.

V is TRBV30 and J is TRBJ1-5; D uncertain. Germline loops: CDR1 GTSNPN, CDR2 SVGIG (reference sequence). The CDR3 loop spans 14 amino acids. V lost 0 bases, J lost 6 bases, and 12 bases lay in between. DNA of the CDR3: TGTGCCTGGAGTGTTGGGCGGGCTGCTCAGCCCCAGCATTTT. As protein: CAWSVGRAAQPQHF.

The CDR3 sequence: CASSPGGGGQPQHF. The CDR3 DNA follows: TGCGCCAGCAGCCCCGGAGGGGGGGGGCAGCCCCAGCATTTT. V usage is TRBV5-1 and J usage is TRBJ1-5; TRBD1 might be the D (6 bases). Trimming removed 4 bases at V and 7 bases at J, with 15 bases between. This CDR3 is built from 14 residues. Germline CDR1 and CDR2: SGHRS and YFSETQ.

The chain joins TRBV27 to TRBJ1-1, with TRBD1 matching 10 bases. The CDR3 consists of 16 residues. Trimming removed 5 bases from V and 0 bases from J; junction bases left unmatched: 6. Germline V gene data show CDR1 as MNHEY and CDR2 as SMNVEV (reference sequence). CDR3 DNA sequence: TGTGCCAGCAGTCGAGGGACAGGGGTCATGAACACTGAAGCTTTCTTT. It specifies CASSRGTGVMNTEAFF.

The V gene is TRBV6-1, the J gene TRBJ1-2, with D perhaps TRBD1 (5 bases). CDR1 and CDR2 from the germline V gene are MNHNS and SASEGT. V lost 8 bases to trimming and J lost 2 bases, with 18 bases between them. The CDR3 sequence is 15 residues long. For the CDR3, the DNA is TGTGCCAGCTGGACGTCCGGCACAGGAAACTATGGCTACACCTTC. It yields the protein CASWTSGTGNYGYTF.

The rearrangement uses TRBV4-1 and TRBJ1-1; D unclear. CDR1 and CDR2 from the germline V gene are MGHRA and YSYEKL. Trimming pared 0 bases from V and 1 base from J, leaving 9 bases between. The CDR3 extends over 15 amino acids. This chain's CDR3 is CASSQDAGWNTEAFF. The CDR3 DNA reads as TGCGCCAGCAGCCAAGATGCGGGGTGGAACACTGAAGCTTTCTTT.

The V call is TRBV5-6, the J call TRBJ2-5; TRBD2 might be the D (7 bases). This CDR3 region has 19 residues. The germline V gene encodes CDR1 SGHDT and CDR2 YYEEEE. Trimming left V 4 bases short and J 5 bases short, with 30 bases between. The CDR3 sequence: CASSPPSGVIGGAPETQYF. CDR3 bases: TGTGCCAGCAGCCCCCCTTCCGGAGTAATAGGGGGGGCCCCGGAGACCCAGTACTTC.

The V and J genes are TRBV5-1 and TRBJ2-1, with D possibly being TRBD1 (6 bases). The germline V gene has CDR1 SGHRS and CDR2 YFSETQ. V lost 0 bases and J lost 6, with 10 bases in between. CDR3 length equals 14 residues. This CDR3 reads CASSLGVQGNEQFF. The CDR3 nucleotides read TGCGCCAGCAGCTTGGGGGTACAGGGCAATGAGCAGTTCTTC.

V and J are TRBV4-1 and TRBJ2-2, with 11 bases matching TRBD1. V shed 1 base and J 4 bases; nucleotides not matched to a gene: 11. Germline CDR1 MGHRA, CDR2 YSYEKL. The CDR3 has 19 residues. The CDR3 DNA sequence: TGCGCCAGCAGCCAAGGCCCCGCGGACAGGGGGCGATTCACCGGGGAGCTGTTTTTT. Encoded protein: CASSQGPADRGRFTGELFF.

The CDR3 nucleotides read TGTGCCTGGAGTCTTCTGAGAGTGGGGGGAGGGGAGACCCAGTACTTC. The encoded protein is CAWSLLRVGGGETQYF. The chain is built from TRBV30 and TRBJ2-5; 7 positions match TRBD2. Germline CDR1 reads GTSNPN; CDR2 reads SVGIG (reference sequence). The CDR3 totals 16 residues. The ends lost 2 bases at V and 5 bases at J; junction bases unmatched: 14.

Relative to its sample, this clone is medium-sized. This chain links TRBV5-5 with TRBJ1-2; D is undetermined. The V end was cut by 4 bases, the J end by 7 bases, with 11 bases between. CDR3 length: 12 amino acids. Looked up from germline, CDR1 is SGHKS and CDR2 is YYEKEE (reference sequence). The CDR3 reads CASSHVLVGYTF. CDR3 DNA sequence: TGTGCCAGCAGCCACGTTCTCGTTGGCTACACCTTC.

This clone was picked up a small number of times. The chain is built from TRBV19 and TRBJ1-5; unclear D gene. Deletions cut 1 base from V and 4 bases from J, with 8 bases between. From germline, CDR1 is LNHDA and CDR2 SQIVND (reference sequence). CDR3 length: 14 amino acids. The CDR3 loop reads CASSIATENQPQHF. CDR3 coding DNA: TGTGCCAGTAGTATAGCTACAGAGAATCAGCCCCAGCATTTT.

The CDR3 sequence: CASSLEAGGHIQYF. The CDR3 nucleotides are TGTGCCAGCAGCTTAGAGGCGGGGGGCCACATTCAGTACTTC. The rearrangement uses TRBV7-2 and TRBJ2-4, with TRBD2 matching 8 bases. Looked up from germline, CDR1 is SGHTA and CDR2 is FQGNSA. Germline trimming cut 1 base from V and 8 bases from J; bases unmatched to any gene: 4. This CDR3 comprises 14 residues.

The chain combines TRBV29-1 with TRBJ1-2, with D possibly matching TRBD1 (5 bases). CDR1 SQVTM and CDR2 ANQGSEA come from the germline V gene. This CDR3 comprises 15 residues. Trimming took off 7 bases at V and 2 bases at J, with 20 bases between the two ends. CDR3 sequence (DNA): TGCAGCGCCTCTACTTGGCAGGGAGAGAACTATGGCTACACCTTC. Translation: CSASTWQGENYGYTF.

J is TRBJ2-3 and V is TRBV6-1, with D unclear. This CDR3 has 13 residues. Deletions cut 2 bases from V and 2 bases from J, with 5 bases between. In germline, CDR1 is MNHNS, CDR2 SASEGT. As DNA, the CDR3 is TGTGCCAGCAGTGAATTGTCCACAGATACGCAGTATTTT. This gives the protein CASSELSTDTQYF.

The table lists this clone with a count of one. The V and J genes are TRBV27 and TRBJ2-5; perhaps D is TRBD1 or TRBD2 (5 bases each). Germline V CDR1 and CDR2: MNHEY, SMNVEV (reference sequence). The V end was cut by 4 bases, the J end by 0 bases, with 21 bases between. The CDR3 contains 18 residues. This CDR3 reads CASSSPRGAGSYQETQYF. The CDR3 DNA follows: TGTGCCAGCAGTTCCCCTAGGGGAGCAGGCTCGTACCAAGAGACCCAGTACTTC.